This TCR beta chain was found in a study of response to subunit inactivated influenza vaccine. Broader study findings: It was suggested by the authors that few new T cells are recruited by each seasonal influenza vaccination.

This clonotype was seen only a few times. The antigen remains unidentified. TCRdb re-analysed the RT-PCR reads in MiXCR, keeping a single row per CDR3 protein. The data show approximately 500,000 distinct CDR3 sequences, 14% seen once. Trimming pared 3 bases from V and 6 bases from J, leaving 12 bases between. The CDR3 is made up of 15 amino acids. The origin of this receptor is a man between 50 and 59 years old who received an inactivated influenza vaccine. The V and J genes are TRBV12-3 or TRBV12-4 and TRBJ1-6, with D tentatively TRBD1 (6 bases). The sample in question was PBMCs from blood, obtained 11 to 12 days after vaccination. The CDR3 is CASSFLQGGNSPLHF. CDR3 sequence (DNA): TGTGCCAGCAGTTTTTTACAGGGAGGTAATTCACCCCTCCACTTT.